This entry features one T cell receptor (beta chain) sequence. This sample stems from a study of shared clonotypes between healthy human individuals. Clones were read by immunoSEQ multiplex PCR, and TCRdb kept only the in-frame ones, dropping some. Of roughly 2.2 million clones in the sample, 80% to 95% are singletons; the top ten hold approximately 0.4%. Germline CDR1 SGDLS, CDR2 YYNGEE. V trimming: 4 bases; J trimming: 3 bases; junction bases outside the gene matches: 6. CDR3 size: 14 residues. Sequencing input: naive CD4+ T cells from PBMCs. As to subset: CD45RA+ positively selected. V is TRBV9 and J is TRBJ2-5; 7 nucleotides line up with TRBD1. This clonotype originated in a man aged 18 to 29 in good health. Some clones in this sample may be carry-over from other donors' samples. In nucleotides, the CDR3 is TGTGCCAGCAGCTCTCACAGGGGAAAAGAGACCCAGTACTTC. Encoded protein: CASSSHRGKETQYF.